Below are 17 T cell receptor beta chains sequenced from a single sample in a study of blood T cell repertoires in COVID-19. The method was immunoSEQ multiplex PCR; TCRdb's version includes in-frame clones alone and lacks a portion of them. Of approximately 250,000 clones in the sample, more than 75% were seen once. Sequenced sample: peripheral blood. The receptors were gathered from a man in his forties or fifties with active or convalescent COVID-19.

V gene TRBV15 combines with J gene TRBJ2-2; 9 nucleotides line up with TRBD1. V lost 5 bases to trimming and J lost 5 bases; unmatched junction nucleotides: 6. Germline CDR1 and CDR2: LNHNV and YYDKDF (reference sequence). The CDR3 totals 15 residues. The CDR3 loop reads CATSEGTGRTGELFF. CDR3 in DNA: TGTGCCACCAGCGAAGGGACAGGGAGAACCGGGGAGCTGTTTTTT.

This chain links TRBV19 with TRBJ2-2, with 9 bases lining up with TRBD1. The junction had 11 bases not matched to a gene; V was cut back by 6 bases and J by 6 bases. Per the germline V gene, CDR1 is LNHDA and CDR2 is SQIVND (reference sequence). The CDR3 consists of 16 residues. The CDR3 DNA reads TGTGCCAGTAGATACGACAGGGGGGGTGTTTCCGGGGAGCTGTTTTTT. Amino acids: CASRYDRGGVSGELFF. Together with reference TRBV19 and TRBJ2-2, the CDR3 gives the full variable domain: DGGITQSPKYLFRKEGQNVTLSCEQNLNHDAMYWYRQDPGQGLRLIYYSQIVNDFQKGDIAEGYSVSREKKESFPLTVTSAQKNPTAFYLCASRYDRGGVSGELFFGEGSRLTVL.

This chain joins TRBV2 and TRBJ1-4; D is unclear. The germline gives CDR1 SNHLY, CDR2 FYNNEI. Trimming took 7 bases from V and 0 from J, leaving 15 bases between them. This CDR3 region has 16 residues. This chain's CDR3 is CASIKTSGTTNEKLFF. CDR3 DNA sequence: TGTGCCAGCATCAAAACCTCGGGTACAACTAATGAAAAACTGTTTTTT. Combining the CDR3 with reference TRBV2 and TRBJ1-4 gives the whole variable domain EPEVTQTPSHQVTQMGQEVILRCVPISNHLYFYWYRQILGQKVEFLVSFYNNEISEKSEIFDDQFSVERPDGSNFTLKIRSTKLEDSAMYFCASIKTSGTTNEKLFFGSGTQLSVL.

Comments on this clone: The same CDR3 arises from other DNA sequences in this sample as well. The chain has TRBV11-2 and TRBJ2-7; perhaps TRBD1 as D (5 bases). Per the germline V gene, CDR1 is SGHAT and CDR2 is FQNNGV. The V and J ends lost 1 base and 4 bases respectively, with 8 bases between them. The CDR3 length is 13 residues. The CDR3 nucleotides read TGTGCCAGCAGCTTAGGGGGCGGATACGAGCAGTACTTC. Residues: CASSLGGGYEQYF.

The chain joins TRBV28 to TRBJ1-4, with 7 bases matching TRBD1. The CDR3 runs to 14 residues. In germline, CDR1 is MDHEN, CDR2 SYDVKM. V was pared by 8 bases and J by 3 bases, with 6 bases of the junction left unmatched. CDR3 in amino acids: CASVTGSSNEKLFF. CDR3 DNA: TGTGCCAGCGTGACAGGGAGCTCTAATGAAAAACTGTTTTTT.

CDR3 in amino acids: CASSRQGNQPQHF. CDR3 bases: TGTGCCAGCAGCCGACAGGGGAATCAGCCCCAGCATTTT. The chain uses TRBV5-5 and TRBJ1-5; 8 bases line up with TRBD1. The V gene end was trimmed by 4 bases and the J gene end by 4 bases; junction bases not matched to a gene: 1. The germline V gene encodes CDR1 SGHKS and CDR2 YYEKEE (reference sequence). This CDR3 comprises 13 residues.

This clone was detected only once. The chain couples TRBV3-1 (or the pseudogene TRBV3-2) to TRBJ2-3, with D perhaps matching TRBD2 (6 bases). The CDR3 runs to 17 residues. CDR1 is LGHDT and CDR2 is YNNKEL in the germline V gene (reference sequence). Trimming left V 3 bases short and J 1 base short, with 17 bases between. As DNA, the CDR3 is TGTGCCAGCAGCCAGTTTAGGAGGGGCCTGGGCACAGATACGCAGTATTTT. Its translation: CASSQFRRGLGTDTQYF.

CDR3: CASSLNGLGGNSPLHF. CDR3 in DNA: TGTGCCAGCAGCTTAAATGGGTTGGGGGGGAATTCACCCCTCCACTTT. The V and J genes are TRBV11-2 and TRBJ1-6, with D tentatively TRBD1 (5 bases). This CDR3 is built from 16 residues. The V gene lost 2 bases and the J gene lost 7 bases, with 15 bases spanning the gap. CDR1 is SGHAT, CDR2 FQNNGV, per germline.

This chain links TRBV5-1 with TRBJ2-3; D is undetermined. V lost 5 bases and J 6 bases, leaving 10 bases between the germline ends. The germline gives CDR1 SGHRS, CDR2 YFSETQ. This CDR3 spans 12 amino acids. The CDR3 region is CASRRPEDTQYF. CDR3 nucleotide sequence: TGCGCCAGCAGGCGACCGGAGGATACGCAGTATTTT.

V gene TRBV19 combines with J gene TRBJ1-2; no clear D. V dropped 2 bases and J dropped 8 bases, with 21 bases sitting between them. The V gene's germline CDR1 is LNHDA and CDR2 SQIVND (reference sequence). The CDR3 spans 16 residues. The CDR3 DNA reads TGTGCCAGTAGTATATGGCCCCTGCGACCGCCCGGGGGCTACACCTTC. This encodes CASSIWPLRPPGGYTF.

This clone was counted a few times. The V and J genes are TRBV7-8 and TRBJ2-2; D unresolved. The V gene's germline CDR1 is SGHVS and CDR2 FQNEAQ. V dropped 4 bases and J dropped 9 bases, with 15 bases sitting between them. The CDR3 has 14 amino acids. The CDR3 loop is CASSSLAAVRELFF. DNA for the CDR3: TGTGCCAGCAGCTCCCTGGCTGCCGTCAGGGAGCTGTTTTTT.

The chain carries TRBV7-6 and TRBJ2-7; perhaps TRBD1 as D (6 bases). CDR3 length: 14 residues. V was pared by 0 bases and J by 3 bases, with 9 bases between. Germline V gene sequence: CDR1 SGHVS, CDR2 FNYEAQ. CDR3 coding DNA: TGTGCCAGCAGCTTAGCTCCAGGGGACTACGAGCAGTACTTC. Translated: CASSLAPGDYEQYF.

The CDR3 sequence is CASSPGTGASPLHF. CDR3 DNA sequence: TGTGCCAGCAGCCCGGGGACAGGGGCCTCACCCCTCCACTTT. The chain links TRBV3-1 (or the pseudogene TRBV3-2) to TRBJ1-6, with 10 bases lining up with TRBD1. The CDR3 runs to 14 residues. Germline lookup yields CDR1 LGHDT and CDR2 YNNKEL (reference sequence). Losses at the gene ends were 4 bases for V and 10 bases for J; bases not matched to a gene: 4.

The chain combines TRBV13 with TRBJ2-7; TRBD1 agrees at 9 bases. CDR3 length: 14 amino acids. Germline V gene data show CDR1 as PRHDT and CDR2 as FYEKMQ (reference sequence). V was pared by 4 bases and J by 4 bases, with 5 bases of the junction left unmatched. CDR3: CASSWGQGNYEQYF. CDR3 DNA sequence: TGTGCCAGCAGCTGGGGACAGGGCAATTACGAGCAGTACTTC.

The chain has TRBV6-5 and TRBJ2-3, with D possibly matching TRBD2 (5 bases). Per germline, CDR1 MNHEY and CDR2 SVGAGI. V lost 11 bases to trimming and J lost 5 bases, with 14 bases between them. The CDR3 is 12 residues long. The CDR3 nucleotides read TGTGCCGTCCGGACTGACAAAGATACGCAGTATTTT. Its translation is CAVRTDKDTQYF.

The chain carries TRBV27 and TRBJ2-1, with 7 positions matching TRBD2. The V segment lost 2 bases and the J segment 9 bases; nucleotides outside the gene matches: 13. The germline V gene encodes CDR1 MNHEY and CDR2 SMNVEV (reference sequence). The CDR3 loop spans 16 amino acids. The CDR3 DNA reads as TGTGCCAGCAGTTTAATTCGGGGAGGGCCAGGAAGTGAGCAGTTCTTC. Its translation is CASSLIRGGPGSEQFF.

The chain uses TRBV6-5 and TRBJ1-1, with 9 bases lining up with TRBD1. This CDR3 spans 14 amino acids. The trim removed 5 bases at V and 5 bases at J, leaving 6 bases unmatched. CDR1 and CDR2 from the germline V gene are MNHEY and SVGAGI. The CDR3 sequence: CASSPPDRGTEAFF. CDR3 sequence (DNA): TGTGCCAGCAGTCCCCCGGACAGGGGAACTGAAGCTTTCTTT.